Listed below are T cell receptor beta chains from one sample, sequenced in a study of Graves' ophthalmopathy and Graves' hyperthyroidism. TCRdb passed the multiplex PCR reads through MiXCR, listing each CDR3 protein once. The table records a few hundred thousand distinct CDR3 sequences, under 45% of them present only once. The sequenced sample was peripheral blood or thyroid tissue (not recorded which). The receptors stem from an adult man with Graves' hyperthyroidism. The CDR3 runs from the conserved cysteine through the conserved F or W. D genes are given only for firm matches. Expanded clones are given a class, and other clones once, few, many or no size at all.

length: 13
V: TRBV29-1
J: TRBJ2-5
size: NA
D: TRBD1
CDR3: CSDGQGAGETQYF
DNA: TGCAGCGACGGACAGGGGGCGGGAGAGACCCAGTACTTC

length: 13
V: TRBV2
J: TRBJ2-7
size: many
D: NA
CDR3: CASLRLASYEQYF
DNA: TGTGCCAGCCTGCGGCTAGCGTCCTACGAGCAGTACTTC

length: 13
V: TRBV2
J: TRBJ2-1
size: once
D: NA
CDR3: CASSESSYNEQFF
DNA: TGTGCCAGCAGTGAGTCCTCCTACAATGAGCAGTTCTTC

length: 15
V: TRBV6-1
J: TRBJ1-2
size: few
D: TRBD1
CDR3: CATKPGQDFRGGYTF
DNA: TGTGCCACAAAACCGGGACAGGATTTTCGGGGTGGCTACACCTTC

length: 13
V: TRBV5-1
J: TRBJ2-7
size: many
D: NA
CDR3: CASAPQTPYEQYF
DNA: TGCGCCAGCGCCCCCCAGACCCCCTACGAGCAGTACTTC

length: 15
V: TRBV19
J: TRBJ1-3
size: many
D: NA
CDR3: CASTAEGRAGNTIYF
DNA: TGTGCCAGTACCGCTGAGGGGAGGGCTGGAAACACCATATATTTT

length: 15
V: TRBV19
J: TRBJ1-3
size: NA
D: TRBD1
CDR3: CASSLGQGRGNTIYF
DNA: TGTGCCAGTAGCCTTGGACAGGGAAGGGGAAACACCATATATTTT

length: 18
V: TRBV25-1
J: TRBJ2-5
size: NA
D: TRBD2
CDR3: CASSEVGTSGRLQGTQYF
DNA: TGTGCCAGCAGTGAAGTCGGGACTAGCGGGAGACTCCAAGGGACCCAGTACTTC

length: 13
V: TRBV6-5
J: TRBJ1-1
size: many
D: NA
CDR3: CASRLGQNTEAFF
DNA: TGTGCCAGCAGGCTGGGACAGAACACTGAAGCTTTCTTT

length: 13
V: TRBV11-1
J: TRBJ2-7
size: many
D: NA
CDR3: CASSSSGLYEQYF
DNA: TGTGCCAGCAGCTCTTCAGGGTTATACGAGCAGTACTTC

length: 16
V: TRBV5-8
J: TRBJ1-1
size: many
D: TRBD1
CDR3: CASSTVRQGLNTEAFF
DNA: TGTGCCAGCAGCACGGTGAGACAGGGGTTGAACACTGAAGCTTTCTTT

length: 13
V: TRBV5-4
J: TRBJ2-7
size: few
D: NA
CDR3: CASSLGAGGEQYF
DNA: TGTGCCAGCAGCTTGGGGGCAGGGGGGGAGCAGTACTTC

length: 12
V: TRBV10-3
J: TRBJ2-2
size: many
D: NA
CDR3: CAISESSGELFF
DNA: TGTGCCATCAGTGAGTCGAGCGGGGAGCTGTTTTTT

length: 13
V: TRBV11-3
J: TRBJ2-5
size: NA
D: NA
CDR3: CVSSLGAQETQYF
DNA: TGTGTCAGCAGCTTAGGGGCCCAAGAGACCCAGTACTTC

length: 11
V: TRBV12-3/TRBV12-4
J: TRBJ2-5
size: many
D: NA
CDR3: CASSSMGSQYF
DNA: TGTGCCAGCAGCTCCATGGGATCCCAATACTTC

length: 14
V: TRBV4-1
J: TRBJ1-2
size: NA
D: TRBD1
CDR3: CASSQRQGFYGYTF
DNA: TGCGCCAGCAGCCAGAGACAGGGGTTCTATGGCTACACCTTC

length: 14
V: TRBV7-6
J: TRBJ1-6
size: NA
D: NA
CDR3: CASSLSQQNSPLHF
DNA: TGTGCCAGCAGCTTGTCACAGCAGAATTCACCCCTCCACTTT

length: 17
V: TRBV24-1
J: TRBJ2-3
size: few
D: TRBD1
CDR3: CATSDSPTGELADTQYF
DNA: TGTGCCACCAGTGATTCCCCGACAGGGGAATTGGCAGATACGCAGTATTTT

length: 14
V: TRBV20-1
J: TRBJ1-1
size: NA
D: TRBD1
CDR3: CSARAGGADTEAFF
DNA: TGCAGTGCTAGGGCAGGGGGCGCGGACACTGAAGCTTTCTTT

length: 14
V: TRBV7-9
J: TRBJ1-2
size: NA
D: TRBD1
CDR3: CASSFRDRGDRYTF
DNA: TGTGCCAGCAGCTTCCGGGACAGGGGGGACCGCTACACCTTC

length: 17
V: TRBV10-1
J: TRBJ1-6
size: NA
D: NA
CDR3: CASSLAPGGRGNSPLHF
DNA: TGCGCCAGCAGCTTGGCCCCGGGGGGGAGGGGAAATTCACCCCTCCACTTT

length: 12
V: TRBV13
J: TRBJ2-1
size: NA
D: NA
CDR3: CANSLGENEQFF
DNA: TGTGCCAACAGCTTAGGGGAGAATGAGCAGTTCTTC

length: 13
V: TRBV6-5
J: TRBJ1-6
size: many
D: NA
CDR3: CASRWSGDSPLHF
DNA: TGTGCCAGCAGATGGAGTGGGGATTCACCCCTCCACTTT

length: 13
V: TRBV25-1
J: TRBJ2-1
size: few
D: TRBD2
CDR3: CASSDSGGGEQFF
DNA: TGTGCCAGCAGTGATAGCGGCGGGGGGGAGCAGTTCTTC

length: 15
V: TRBV3-1
J: TRBJ1-1
size: few
D: NA
CDR3: CASSQETYMNTEAFF
DNA: TGTGCCAGCAGCCAAGAGACATATATGAACACTGAAGCTTTCTTT

length: 13
V: TRBV7-3
J: TRBJ1-1
size: NA
D: NA
CDR3: CASSRPVRDGAFF
DNA: TGTGCCAGCAGCCGCCCAGTCCGGGACGGAGCTTTCTTT

length: 15
V: TRBV20-1
J: TRBJ2-7
size: many
D: NA
CDR3: CSARGLRGGRREQYF
DNA: TGCAGTGCTAGAGGTCTCAGGGGAGGGCGGCGAGAGCAGTACTTC

length: 11
V: TRBV29-1
J: TRBJ1-5
size: NA
D: NA
CDR3: CSLGLGQPQHF
DNA: TGCAGCTTAGGACTGGGCCAGCCCCAGCATTTT

length: 13
V: TRBV20-1
J: TRBJ1-1
size: NA
D: NA
CDR3: CSASGRTAGEAFF
DNA: TGCAGTGCTAGTGGCCGGACAGCCGGCGAAGCTTTCTTT

length: 17
V: TRBV5-4
J: TRBJ2-5
size: NA
D: NA
CDR3: CASSQSVTAGLQEAQYF
DNA: TGCGCCAGCAGCCAATCAGTTACGGCCGGACTCCAAGAGGCCCAGTACTTC

length: 15
V: TRBV7-8
J: TRBJ1-3
size: few
D: NA
CDR3: CASSPGPLSGNTIYF
DNA: TGTGCCAGCAGCCCTGGGCCCCTCTCTGGAAACACCATATATTTT

length: 15
V: TRBV5-1
J: TRBJ1-1
size: NA
D: TRBD1
CDR3: CASSLEGQGKVEAFF
DNA: TGCGCCAGCAGCTTGGAGGGACAGGGGAAGGTGGAAGCTTTCTTT

length: 12
V: TRBV7-2
J: TRBJ2-7
size: many
D: NA
CDR3: CASSSTDYEQYF
DNA: TGTGCCAGCAGTTCGACAGACTACGAGCAGTACTTC

length: 16
V: TRBV10-3
J: TRBJ2-7
size: many
D: TRBD1
CDR3: CAISALRDRGPHEQYF
DNA: TGTGCCATCAGTGCGCTCCGGGACAGGGGGCCCCACGAGCAGTACTTC

length: 15
V: TRBV15
J: TRBJ1-3
size: many
D: NA
CDR3: CATSGTPNSGNTIYF
DNA: TGTGCCACCAGCGGGACACCCAACTCTGGAAACACCATATATTTT

length: 13
V: TRBV2
J: TRBJ2-7
size: many
D: NA
CDR3: CASRRLSSYEQYF
DNA: TGTGCCAGCAGGAGACTAAGCTCCTACGAGCAGTACTTC

length: 15
V: TRBV7-9
J: TRBJ2-2
size: few
D: TRBD1
CDR3: CASSWGQALYGELFF
DNA: TGTGCCAGCAGCTGGGGACAGGCTTTATACGGGGAGCTGTTTTTT

length: 14
V: TRBV29-1
J: TRBJ1-1
size: NA
D: NA
CDR3: CSVAKRDTAPEAFF
DNA: TGCAGCGTTGCTAAACGGGACACCGCCCCTGAAGCTTTCTTT

length: 15
V: TRBV5-1
J: TRBJ2-2
size: few
D: NA
CDR3: CASKAQPSNTGELFF
DNA: TGCGCCAGCAAGGCCCAGCCCTCGAACACCGGGGAGCTGTTTTTT

length: 14
V: TRBV19
J: TRBJ1-2
size: many
D: NA
CDR3: CASSIVAREYGYTF
DNA: TGTGCCAGTAGTATTGTGGCCAGGGAGTATGGCTACACCTTC

length: 13
V: TRBV6-1
J: TRBJ2-7
size: many
D: NA
CDR3: CASPDGPRGEQYF
DNA: TGTGCCAGCCCAGACGGACCAAGAGGCGAGCAGTACTTC

length: 12
V: TRBV29-1
J: TRBJ1-1
size: few
D: NA
CDR3: CSVGPGGTEAFF
DNA: TGCAGCGTTGGTCCGGGGGGCACTGAAGCTTTCTTT

length: 12
V: TRBV3-1
J: TRBJ2-7
size: many
D: NA
CDR3: CASSRSSYEQYF
DNA: TGTGCCAGCAGCCGTTCCTCCTACGAGCAGTACTTC

length: 15
V: TRBV7-9
J: TRBJ2-7
size: NA
D: NA
CDR3: CASSLGSGSRYEQYF
DNA: TGTGCCAGCAGCTTAGGTTCCGGGAGCAGATACGAGCAGTACTTC

length: 16
V: TRBV7-9
J: TRBJ1-1
size: many
D: TRBD1
CDR3: CASSLGLAGGNTEAFF
DNA: TGTGCCAGCAGCTTAGGACTGGCAGGGGGGAACACTGAAGCTTTCTTT

length: 14
V: TRBV12-3/TRBV12-4
J: TRBJ2-5
size: many
D: NA
CDR3: CASSLAHRPETQYF
DNA: TGTGCCAGCAGTTTAGCCCACAGGCCAGAGACCCAGTACTTC

length: 15
V: TRBV7-9
J: TRBJ2-1
size: NA
D: TRBD2
CDR3: CASSLVGVAGGEQFF
DNA: TGTGCCAGCAGCTTAGTTGGTGTAGCGGGGGGTGAGCAGTTCTTC

length: 14
V: TRBV7-2
J: TRBJ1-2
size: many
D: NA
CDR3: CASSLEDQGYGYTF
DNA: TGTGCCAGCAGCTTAGAGGACCAGGGGTATGGCTACACCTTC

length: 11
V: TRBV10-3
J: TRBJ1-2
size: NA
D: TRBD1
CDR3: CAVGTDYGYTF
DNA: TGTGCCGTCGGGACAGACTATGGCTACACCTTC

length: 13
V: TRBV7-2
J: TRBJ2-2
size: NA
D: NA
CDR3: CASSLTVQGELFF
DNA: TGTGCCAGCAGTCTGACCGTTCAGGGTGAGCTGTTTTTT

length: 15
V: TRBV7-9
J: TRBJ1-4
size: NA
D: NA
CDR3: CASSLGRQAYEKLFF
DNA: TGTGCCAGCAGCTTAGGGAGACAGGCCTATGAAAAACTGTTTTTT

length: 12
V: TRBV15
J: TRBJ1-4
size: many
D: NA
CDR3: CATSDLGEKLFF
DNA: TGTGCCACCAGCGATCTCGGGGAAAAACTGTTTTTT

length: 12
V: TRBV20-1
J: TRBJ1-2
size: many
D: NA
CDR3: CSARASNYGYTF
DNA: TGCAGTGCTCGCGCCTCTAACTATGGCTACACCTTC

length: 14
V: TRBV5-4
J: TRBJ1-1
size: many
D: TRBD1
CDR3: CASSGTAGNTEAFF
DNA: TGTGCCAGCAGCGGGACAGCCGGGAACACTGAAGCTTTCTTT

length: 14
V: TRBV5-4
J: TRBJ2-5
size: NA
D: NA
CDR3: CASSLGQVQETLYF
DNA: TGTGCCAGCAGCTTGGGACAGGTTCAAGAGACCCTGTACTTC